This passage covers 20 T cell receptor beta chains from one sample sequenced in a study of blood T cell repertoires in COVID-19. Clones were read by immunoSEQ multiplex PCR, and TCRdb kept only the in-frame ones, dropping some. The table lists some 240,000 clones, more than 85% of them singletons. The specimen was peripheral blood. Receptors originate from a man aged 60 to 75 with COVID-19, enrolled during active disease.

The chain recombines TRBV30 with TRBJ2-2; TRBD1 aligns across 8 bases. The CDR3 totals 13 residues. In germline, CDR1 is GTSNPN, CDR2 SVGIG (reference sequence). After removal of 3 bases from V and 7 bases from J, the junction contained 4 bases not matched to a gene. CDR3: CAWSTGGGGELFF. Written as DNA, the CDR3 is TGTGCCTGGAGCACAGGGGGAGGCGGGGAGCTGTTTTTT.

This rearrangement joins TRBV18 to TRBJ2-1, with 10 nucleotides matching TRBD2. The trim removed 2 bases at V and 6 bases at J, leaving 13 bases unmatched. CDR1 and CDR2 from the germline V gene are KGHSH and LQKENI. This CDR3 is 18 amino acids long. In DNA form, the CDR3 reads TGTGCCAGCTCACCAGGGACAGCGGGAGGGTCCCCGAGCAATGAGCAGTTCTTC. It translates to CASSPGTAGGSPSNEQFF.

The J gene is TRBJ2-1, the V gene TRBV3-1 (or the pseudogene TRBV3-2); D is possibly TRBD1 (6 bases). CDR3 length: 14 residues. V shed 2 bases and J shed 6 bases, with 11 bases lying between them. Germline CDR1 LGHDT, CDR2 YNNKEL (reference sequence). Written as DNA, the CDR3 is TGTGCCAGCAGCCAATATGACAGGTTCAATGAGCAGTTCTTC. It specifies CASSQYDRFNEQFF.

The chain employs TRBV19 and TRBJ1-1; 7 nucleotides match TRBD1. Germline V gene data show CDR1 as LNHDA and CDR2 as SQIVND (reference sequence). The CDR3 is made up of 12 amino acids. Trimming removed 10 bases from V and 5 bases from J; junction bases left unmatched: 7. CDR3 nucleotide sequence: TGTGCCACCAAGGGACAGCCGACTGAAGCTTTCTTT. Translating it yields CATKGQPTEAFF.

V and J are TRBV6-1 and TRBJ2-1, with D uncertain. Per germline, CDR1 MNHNS and CDR2 SASEGT. The CDR3 has 11 residues. The germline V and J ends were trimmed by 3 bases and 10 bases, with 7 bases remaining between them. DNA for the CDR3: TGTGCCAGCAGTGATATGAGGGAGCAGTTCTTC. This codes for CASSDMREQFF.

CDR3 residues: CASSLQGANQPQHF. CDR3 coding DNA: TGTGCCAGCAGTCTCCAGGGGGCTAATCAGCCCCAGCATTTT. The V gene is TRBV6-5, the J gene TRBJ1-5, with 8 bases aligning to TRBD1. The CDR3 has 14 amino acids. After removal of 5 bases from V and 4 bases from J, the junction contained 4 bases not matched to a gene. CDR1 MNHEY and CDR2 SVGAGI come from the germline V gene.

The gene calls are TRBV19 and TRBJ1-2, with D hard to call. The CDR3 sequence is 13 residues long. Trimming left V 8 bases short and J 8 bases short, with 18 bases between. CDR1 LNHDA and CDR2 SQIVND come from the germline V gene (reference sequence). CDR3 DNA: TGTGCCAGTCGGCCCGCTTGGGCGTCCGGCTACACCTTC. This sequence encodes CASRPAWASGYTF.

The chain employs TRBV7-9 and TRBJ2-7; D remains ambiguous. The CDR3 spans 12 residues. Germline CDR1 SEHNR, CDR2 FQNEAQ (reference sequence). Trimming left V 5 bases short and J 0 bases short, with 5 bases between. In DNA form, the CDR3 reads TGTGCCAGCAGCGACACCTCCTACGAGCAGTACTTC. Encoded protein: CASSDTSYEQYF.

The CDR3 sequence: CASSLIPTNRGLPETQYF. In DNA, the CDR3 is TGTGCCAGCAGCTTAATTCCAACCAACAGGGGGCTCCCTGAGACCCAGTACTTC. This chain connects TRBV7-8 to TRBJ2-5, with 9 bases lining up with TRBD1. This CDR3 is built from 18 residues. J was trimmed by 5 bases and V by 2 bases; bases with no gene match: 15. Germline-derived CDR1 and CDR2 are SGHVS and FQNEAQ.

The V call is TRBV6-5, the J call TRBJ1-1; weak D call: TRBD1 (5 bases). The V and J ends lost 5 bases and 4 bases respectively, with 17 bases between them. Germline values: CDR1 MNHEY, CDR2 SVGAGI. CDR3 length: 15 amino acids. This chain's CDR3 is CASSLFGGLSTEAFF. In DNA, the CDR3 is TGTGCCAGCAGTCTATTTGGGGGGTTAAGCACTGAAGCTTTCTTT.

The chain employs TRBV2 and TRBJ1-5; tentatively, D is TRBD1 (5 bases). Per germline, CDR1 SNHLY and CDR2 FYNNEI. The V end was cut by 6 bases, the J end by 4 bases, with 10 bases between. This CDR3 has 13 residues. The CDR3 DNA is TGTGCCAGCAGCGCTAACAGGAATCAGCCCCAGCATTTT. Translation gives CASSANRNQPQHF.

The chain has TRBV18 and TRBJ2-7, with 15 bases matching TRBD2. Trimming removed 2 bases from V and 2 bases from J; junction bases left unmatched: 10. This CDR3 is built from 19 residues. Per germline, CDR1 KGHSH and CDR2 LQKENI. CDR3 in DNA: TGTGCCAGCTCACCAGTGGTGGGACTAGCGGGAGGAACTACCTACGAGCAGTACTTC. As protein: CASSPVVGLAGGTTYEQYF.

This chain links TRBV7-2 with TRBJ2-5; a weak D match, TRBD2 (5 bases). Germline CDR1 and CDR2: SGHTA and FQGNSA. The CDR3 consists of 14 residues. Trimming removed 5 bases from V and 4 bases from J, with 14 bases in between. The CDR3 loop is CASSRGLHIETQYF. Written as DNA, the CDR3 is TGTGCCAGCAGCCGCGGACTCCACATAGAGACCCAGTACTTC.

The chain recombines TRBV3-1 (or the pseudogene TRBV3-2) with TRBJ1-1, with D hard to call. Trimming removed 5 bases from V and 1 base from J, with 11 bases in between. The length of the CDR3 is 14 residues. The germline V gene encodes CDR1 LGHDT and CDR2 YNNKEL (reference sequence). CDR3 sequence (DNA): TGTGCCAGCAGCGAACGCGGGGAGAACACTGAAGCTTTCTTT. Amino acid sequence: CASSERGENTEAFF.

The rearrangement links TRBV27 to TRBJ2-3; 11 bases line up with TRBD2. Germline V gene lookup returns CDR1 MNHEY and CDR2 SMNVEV (reference sequence). V gave up 6 bases and J gave up 2 bases; unmatched junction bases: 4. The CDR3 spans 15 residues. In DNA form, the CDR3 reads TGTGCCAGCAGCCGGACTAGCGGGCTCACAGATACGCAGTATTTT. Its translation is CASSRTSGLTDTQYF.

This clone has more than one count but fewer than ten. The V gene is TRBV2, the J gene TRBJ2-5; D perhaps matches TRBD1 (6 bases). CDR1 and CDR2 (germline): SNHLY, FYNNEI. V lost 1 base, J lost 0 bases, and 9 bases lay in between. The CDR3 length is 15 residues. The CDR3 region is CASSEGGHYQETQYF. The CDR3 DNA is TGTGCCAGCAGTGAAGGGGGACACTACCAAGAGACCCAGTACTTC.

The chain uses TRBV28 and TRBJ2-7; 10 bases map to TRBD2. The CDR3 length is 16 residues. The V segment lost 6 bases and the J segment 3 bases; nucleotides outside the gene matches: 11. Germline V gene sequence: CDR1 MDHEN, CDR2 SYDVKM. The CDR3 loop is CASSQIPSGRGYEQYF. CDR3 DNA: TGTGCCAGCAGCCAAATACCTAGCGGGAGAGGCTACGAGCAGTACTTC.

The gene calls are TRBV5-1 and TRBJ1-2; 8 positions match TRBD1. CDR1 and CDR2 (germline): SGHRS, YFSETQ. Germline trimming cut 4 bases from V and 2 bases from J; bases unmatched to any gene: 4. The CDR3 consists of 14 residues. This CDR3 is CASSTGTGNYGYTF. As DNA, the CDR3 is TGCGCCAGCAGCACGGGGACAGGCAACTATGGCTACACCTTC.

On this clone: Relative to the germline gene, one junction end is altered; a read error may explain this. The gene calls are TRBV5-1 and TRBJ2-3; possible D gene TRBD2, 6 bases. This CDR3 has 14 amino acids. Germline V gene data show CDR1 as SGHRS and CDR2 as YFSETQ. The CDR3 loop reads CASTLGTSTDTQYF. Written as DNA, the CDR3 is TGCGCCAGCACCTTGGGGACTAGCACAGATACGCAGTATTTT.

This clone has just a few counts. The chain employs TRBV9 and TRBJ2-1, with TRBD2 identical over 15 bases. Losses at the gene ends were 3 bases for V and 2 bases for J; bases not matched to a gene: 12. This CDR3 comprises 20 residues. The germline CDR1 and CDR2 sequences are SGDLS and YYNGEE. CDR3 DNA: TGTGCCAGCAGCGCGGGGTGGACTAGCGGGAGGGTCTCAACCTACAATGAGCAGTTCTTC. It yields the protein CASSAGWTSGRVSTYNEQFF.